This TCR beta chain comes out of a study of CXCR3-negative and CXCR3-positive naive CD8 T cells. The overall study: With about 1.5 +/- 0.3 million reads per library, the TRB reads numbered about 150 million in total.

Via 5' RACE with UMI labels, TRB cDNA libraries were prepared. TCRdb reprocessed the 5' RACE reads, keeping one entry per CDR3 protein, no DNA. The sample features about 30,000 distinct CDR3 sequences, with 9.5% to 13% in its top ten. Every individual CD8+ T cell subset underwent sorting in triplicate at 270,000 or so cells apiece. This CDR3 spans 12 amino acids. The TCR originated in a human donor in good health. Some clones in this sample may be carry-over from other donors' samples. What was sequenced was memory CD8+ T cells from blood. This chain uses TRBV12-3 or TRBV12-4 with TRBJ2-3. The CDR3 loop reads CASRTGADTQYF.